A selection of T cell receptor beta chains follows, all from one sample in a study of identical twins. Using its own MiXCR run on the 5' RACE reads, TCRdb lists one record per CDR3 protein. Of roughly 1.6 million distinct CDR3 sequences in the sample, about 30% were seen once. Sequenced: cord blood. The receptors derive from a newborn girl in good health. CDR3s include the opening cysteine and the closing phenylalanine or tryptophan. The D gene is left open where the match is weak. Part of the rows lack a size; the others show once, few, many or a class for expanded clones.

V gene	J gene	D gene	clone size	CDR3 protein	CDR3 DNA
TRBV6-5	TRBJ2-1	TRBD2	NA	CASSYSKRGLAPYNEQFF	TGTGCCAGCAGTTACTCGAAGCGGGGACTAGCGCCCTACAATGAGCAGTTCTTC
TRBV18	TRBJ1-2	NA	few	CASSTTVRDGYTF	TGTGCCAGCTCAACGACAGTTCGGGACGGCTACACCTTC
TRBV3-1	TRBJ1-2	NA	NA	CASSHQARRAGGYTF	TGTGCCAGCAGCCATCAGGCCAGGAGGGCGGGGGGCTACACCTTC
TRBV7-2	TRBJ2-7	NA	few	CASSLGSGDEQYF	TGTGCCAGCAGCTTAGGGAGTGGGGATGAGCAGTACTTC
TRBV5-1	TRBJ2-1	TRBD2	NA	CASTYLTSGGNNEQFF	TGCGCCAGCACCTATCTGACTAGCGGGGGGAACAATGAGCAGTTCTTC
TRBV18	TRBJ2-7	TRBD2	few	CASSLSPGLAGDEQYF	TGTGCCAGCTCACTAAGCCCGGGACTAGCGGGAGACGAGCAGTACTTC
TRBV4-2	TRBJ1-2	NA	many	CASSQEGSRTPKSYYGYTF	TGTGCCAGCAGCCAAGAAGGGTCCAGGACCCCGAAATCGTACTATGGCTACACCTTC
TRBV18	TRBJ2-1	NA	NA	CASSPPGKSSYNEQFF	TGTGCCAGCTCACCACCAGGGAAATCCTCCTACAATGAGCAGTTCTTC
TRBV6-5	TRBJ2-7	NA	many	CALGQGYEQYF	TGTGCCCTTGGGCAGGGGTACGAGCAGTACTTC
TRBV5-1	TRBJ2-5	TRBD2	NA	CASSVTLAGGAEQYF	TGCGCCAGCAGCGTAACACTAGCGGGAGGGGCGGAGCAGTACTTC
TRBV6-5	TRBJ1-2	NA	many	CASSYYPGQGSYGYTF	TGTGCCAGCAGTTACTACCCCGGGCAGGGAAGCTATGGCTACACCTTC
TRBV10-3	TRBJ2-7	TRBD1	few	CAISVVRGPYEQYF	TGTGCCATCAGTGTTGTCAGGGGGCCCTACGAGCAGTACTTC
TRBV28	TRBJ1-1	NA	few	CAGSGPLNTEAFF	TGTGCCGGCAGTGGGCCCCTTAACACTGAAGCTTTCTTT
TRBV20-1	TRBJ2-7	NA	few	CSASTPGRPYEQYF	TGCAGTGCTAGCACCCCTGGGAGGCCCTACGAGCAGTACTTC
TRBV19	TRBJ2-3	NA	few	CASSVPDSTDTQYF	TGTGCCAGTAGTGTCCCCGACAGCACAGATACGCAGTATTTT
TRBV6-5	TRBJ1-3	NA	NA	CASSYGTPGNTIYF	TGTGCCAGCAGTTACGGGACACCTGGAAACACCATATATTTT
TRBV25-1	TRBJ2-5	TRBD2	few	CASRASGETQYF	TGTGCCAGCAGAGCTAGCGGGGAGACCCAGTACTTC
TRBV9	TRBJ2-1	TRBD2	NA	CACSVASGGPSYNEQFF	TGTGCCTGCAGCGTAGCTAGCGGGGGTCCTTCCTACAATGAGCAGTTCTTC
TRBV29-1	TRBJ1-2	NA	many	CSAQGSGHGYTF	TGCAGCGCCCAGGGATCCGGGCATGGCTACACCTTC
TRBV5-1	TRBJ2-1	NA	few	CASSLDGRTYNEQFF	TGCGCCAGCAGCTTGGACGGTAGGACCTACAATGAGCAGTTCTTC
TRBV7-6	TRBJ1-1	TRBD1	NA	CASSEHRGTEAFF	TGTGCCAGCAGCGAACACAGGGGCACTGAAGCTTTCTTT
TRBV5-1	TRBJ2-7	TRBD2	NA	CASSSQTSGGFSYEQYF	TGCGCCAGCAGCTCACAGACTAGCGGGGGTTTCTCCTACGAGCAGTACTTC
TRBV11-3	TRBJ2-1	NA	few	CASSWSFGEQFF	TGTGCCAGCAGCTGGAGTTTCGGGGAGCAGTTCTTC
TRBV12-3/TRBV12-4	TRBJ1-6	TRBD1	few	CASSRMTGAGSPLHF	TGTGCCAGCAGCCGGATGACAGGGGCAGGATCACCCCTCCACTTT
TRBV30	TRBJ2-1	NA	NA	CAWSVKGVDNEQFF	TGTGCCTGGAGTGTGAAGGGGGTCGACAATGAGCAGTTCTTC
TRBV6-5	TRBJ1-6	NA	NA	CASSYSLFQNSPLHF	TGTGCCAGCAGTTACTCCCTTTTTCAGAATTCACCCCTCCACTTT
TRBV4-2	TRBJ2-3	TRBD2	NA	CASSQDGTSGVADTQYF	TGTGCCAGCAGCCAAGACGGGACTAGCGGGGTGGCAGATACGCAGTATTTT
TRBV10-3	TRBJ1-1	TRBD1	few	CAISRQGLNTEAFF	TGTGCCATCAGCAGACAGGGGTTAAACACTGAAGCTTTCTTT
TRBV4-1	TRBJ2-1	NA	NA	CASSQAGGPGNEQFF	TGCGCCAGCAGCCAAGCTGGGGGGCCGGGGAATGAGCAGTTCTTC
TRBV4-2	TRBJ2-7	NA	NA	CASSQDGPPRSYEQYF	TGTGCCAGCAGCCAAGACGGCCCCCCCAGGTCCTACGAGCAGTACTTC
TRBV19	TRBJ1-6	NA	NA	CASSRTRNSPLHF	TGTGCCAGTAGTAGGACAAGAAATTCACCCCTCCACTTT
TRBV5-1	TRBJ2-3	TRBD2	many	CASSLEGLAVTDTQYF	TGCGCCAGCAGCTTGGAGGGACTAGCGGTCACAGATACGCAGTATTTT